These 15 T cell receptor beta chains share one sample of origin, sequenced in a study of OX40 agonist ivuxolimab in advanced cancers. Using immunoSEQ multiplex PCR, the repertoire was profiled, and TCRdb retains in-frame clones only, with some absent. The table shows about 59,000 clones, with roughly 84% occurring only once. This specimen was CD4+ or CD8+ T cells sorted from blood, taken in a trial of the OX40 agonist ivuxolimab. Receptors were obtained from an adult with an advanced solid tumor such as melanoma, head and neck, liver or kidney cancer.

This sequence joins TRBV2 and TRBJ2-4; D is unclear. The CDR3 has 14 residues. Germline CDR1 SNHLY, CDR2 FYNNEI. V was clipped by 5 bases and J by 3 bases, with 11 bases between them. Written as DNA, the CDR3 is TGTGCCAGCAGTCTTGGGATACTCAAAAACATTCAGTACTTC. Residues: CASSLGILKNIQYF. The whole variable domain, filled in from reference TRBV2 and TRBJ2-4, reads EPEVTQTPSHQVTQMGQEVILRCVPISNHLYFYWYRQILGQKVEFLVSFYNNEISEKSEIFDDQFSVERPDGSNFTLKIRSTKLEDSAMYFCASSLGILKNIQYFGAGTRLSVL.

V usage is TRBV7-9 and J usage is TRBJ1-5, with TRBD1 matching over 10 bases. Trimming at V came to 4 bases and at J to 0 bases, leaving 6 bases not matched to a gene. The length of the CDR3 is 17 residues. Germline V gene sequence: CDR1 SEHNR, CDR2 FQNEAQ (reference sequence). The CDR3 loop reads CASSYSGTGVSNQPQHF. Here the CDR3 DNA reads TGTGCCAGCAGCTATTCCGGGACAGGGGTTAGCAATCAGCCCCAGCATTTT.

The rearrangement uses TRBV6-1 and TRBJ2-2; tentatively, D is TRBD1 (5 bases). The germline CDR1 and CDR2 sequences are MNHNS and SASEGT. The CDR3 length is 15 residues. Trimming removed 2 bases at V and 1 base at J, with 8 bases between. CDR3 nucleotide sequence: TGTGCCAGCAGTGAACAGACAGTGAACACCGGGGAGCTGTTTTTT. The encoded protein is CASSEQTVNTGELFF.

In this sample, this clone turned up a few times. The chain carries TRBV6-5 and TRBJ2-5; TRBD1 aligns across 7 bases. V trimming: 6 bases; J trimming: 5 bases; junction bases outside the gene matches: 6. CDR1 and CDR2 from the germline V gene are MNHEY and SVGAGI. The CDR3 loop spans 13 amino acids. CDR3: CASRTGVGETQYF. The CDR3 region has the DNA TGTGCCAGCAGAACAGGGGTTGGGGAGACCCAGTACTTC.

This clone was counted between two and nine times. The chain employs TRBV18 and TRBJ1-3, with D possibly matching TRBD1 (5 bases). The CDR3 extends over 17 amino acids. Between the trimmed V and J ends, which lost 3 bases and 2 bases, there was a span of 17 bases. The V gene's germline CDR1 is KGHSH and CDR2 LQKENI. CDR3 in DNA: TGTGCCAGCTCACCCTTTGGGGACTCTCTGACTGGAAACACCATATATTTT. It encodes CASSPFGDSLTGNTIYF.

This chain links TRBV6-1 with TRBJ1-4; 7 bases map to TRBD1. V dropped 3 bases and J dropped 8; count of bases not matched to a gene: 3. The CDR3 length is 13 residues. Germline V gene sequence: CDR1 MNHNS, CDR2 SASEGT. The CDR3 spells CASSDSDREKLFF. DNA for the CDR3: TGTGCCAGCAGTGACTCGGACAGGGAAAAACTGTTTTTT.

This rearrangement joins TRBV5-1 to TRBJ2-3; 15 bases are a match to TRBD2. Per the germline V gene, CDR1 is SGHRS and CDR2 is YFSETQ. The CDR3 has 17 amino acids. V trimming: 3 bases; J trimming: 6 bases; junction bases outside the gene matches: 8. CDR3 sequence (DNA): TGCGCCAGCAGCTCGGGAGGACTAGCGGGAGGGGAGGATACGCAGTATTTT. It is translated as CASSSGGLAGGEDTQYF.

The J gene is TRBJ2-7, the V gene TRBV6-1; D not certain. This CDR3 has 11 residues. Looked up from germline, CDR1 is MNHNS and CDR2 is SASEGT. The V gene lost 6 bases and the J gene lost 6 bases, with 9 bases spanning the gap. CDR3 bases: TGTGCCAGCAGCTCCCCACCCGAGCAGTACTTC. Protein sequence: CASSSPPEQYF.

The chain couples TRBV29-1 to TRBJ2-1; TRBD2 matches at 11 bases. Trimming took 6 bases from V and 9 from J; bases not matched to a gene: 7. The CDR3 consists of 13 residues. Germline lookup yields CDR1 SQVTM and CDR2 ANQGSEA. This CDR3 reads CSVGLAGGGEQFF. As DNA, the CDR3 is TGCAGCGTCGGGCTAGCGGGAGGAGGTGAGCAGTTCTTC.

This clone has a handful of counts. V and J are TRBV7-2 and TRBJ2-3, with D unresolved. The CDR3 has 15 amino acids. Germline V CDR1 and CDR2: SGHTA, FQGNSA. Trimming removed 0 bases at V and 2 bases at J, with 9 bases between. The CDR3 DNA reads as TGTGCCAGCAGCTTAGCCCCCTGGGCCACAGATACGCAGTATTTT. It encodes CASSLAPWATDTQYF.

This clone was detected once. This chain uses TRBV7-2 with TRBJ1-2, with 8 bases matching TRBD1. The length of the CDR3 is 14 residues. Germline V gives CDR1 SGHTA, CDR2 FQGNSA. Trimming took 7 bases from V and 6 from J; bases not matched to a gene: 10. This chain's CDR3 is CASTPFRTGNGYTF. CDR3 coding DNA: TGTGCCAGCACCCCCTTCAGGACAGGGAATGGCTACACCTTC.

V and J are TRBV30 and TRBJ2-7; D tentatively reads TRBD1 or TRBD2 (5 bases each). The CDR3 sequence is 15 residues long. Trimming took off 0 bases at V and 9 bases at J, with 21 bases between the two ends. Germline assignment: CDR1 GTSNPN and CDR2 SVGIG (reference sequence). CDR3 in amino acids: CAWSVRMGTSGRQYF. For the CDR3, the DNA is TGTGCCTGGAGTGTACGTATGGGGACGTCCGGTAGGCAGTACTTC.

The chain recombines TRBV27 with TRBJ1-2; 12 bases map to TRBD1. The V and J ends lost 5 bases and 7 bases, in that order; junction bases with no gene match: 5. The CDR3 spans 14 residues. Germline V gene data show CDR1 as MNHEY and CDR2 as SMNVEV (reference sequence). Written as DNA, the CDR3 is TGTGCCAGCAGTAGGGACAGGGGGCTGGGTGGCTACACCTTC. Translation: CASSRDRGLGGYTF.

This chain joins TRBV27 and TRBJ2-7; 8 bases map to TRBD2. Per the germline V gene, CDR1 is MNHEY and CDR2 is SMNVEV (reference sequence). The ends lost 10 bases at V and 1 base at J; junction bases unmatched: 6. The CDR3 loop spans 13 amino acids. CDR3 DNA: TGTGCCATTAACGAGCGGGAGTCCTACGAGCAGTACTTC. This sequence encodes CAINERESYEQYF.

The genes are TRBV5-6 and TRBJ2-5; TRBD1 aligns across 8 bases. Germline-derived CDR1 and CDR2 are SGHDT and YYEEEE. This CDR3 has 17 residues. Trimming took 4 bases from V and 4 from J; bases not matched to a gene: 15. CDR3 sequence (DNA): TGTGCCAGCAGCCAAAACCCGGGACAGGCAGGCGGAGAGACCCAGTACTTC. It encodes CASSQNPGQAGGETQYF. The whole variable domain, filled in from reference TRBV5-6 and TRBJ2-5, reads DAGVTQSPTHLIKTRGQQVTLRCSPKSGHDTVSWYQQALGQGPQFIFQYYEEEERQRGNFPDRFSGHQFPNYSSELNVNALLLGDSALYLCASSQNPGQAGGETQYFGPGTRLLVL.